The 14 T cell receptor beta chains reported below all come from one sample, sequenced in a study of T cells in localized non-small cell lung cancer. TCRdb's table, derived via immunoSEQ multiplex PCR, lists solely in-frame clones and lacks some. The repertoire has tens of thousands of clones, around 94% of them found once; the top ten carry less than 0.8%. The sequencing used peripheral blood, collected before any cancer treatment. The origin of the receptors is a woman aged 35-70 years with stage I lung adenocarcinoma.

V is TRBV11-3 and J is TRBJ2-3; 12 nucleotides match TRBD2. Germline CDR1 reads SGHNT; CDR2 reads YENEEA. J lost 2 bases, V lost 0 bases, and 3 bases had no gene match. The CDR3 totals 17 residues. CDR3 nucleotides: TGTGCCAGCAGCTTAGACGGGACTAGCGGGTACACAGATACGCAGTATTTT. Translation gives CASSLDGTSGYTDTQYF.

The chain links TRBV19 to TRBJ2-7; perhaps TRBD1 as D (5 bases). The CDR3 length is 23 residues. Germline loops: CDR1 LNHDA, CDR2 SQIVND (reference sequence). V was clipped by 3 bases and J by 2 bases, with 38 bases between them. The CDR3 loop reads CASSIVPLQVSDIFHLNTYEQYF. In nucleotides, the CDR3 is TGTGCCAGTAGTATCGTACCGTTACAGGTTTCAGACATTTTCCACCTTAATACCTACGAGCAGTACTTC. Combining the CDR3 with reference TRBV19 and TRBJ2-7 gives the whole variable domain DGGITQSPKYLFRKEGQNVTLSCEQNLNHDAMYWYRQDPGQGLRLIYYSQIVNDFQKGDIAEGYSVSREKKESFPLTVTSAQKNPTAFYLCASSIVPLQVSDIFHLNTYEQYFGPGTRLTVT.

The chain couples TRBV6-5 to TRBJ1-1; weak D call: TRBD1 (5 bases). Trimming left V 7 bases short and J 1 base short, with 13 bases between. The CDR3 is 14 residues long. Germline V gene lookup returns CDR1 MNHEY and CDR2 SVGAGI. CDR3 bases: TGTGCCAGCACTAAAAACACAGGGAACACTGAAGCTTTCTTT. Protein: CASTKNTGNTEAFF.

CDR3 region: CASSALLRRNTEAFF. The CDR3 DNA reads as TGTGCCAGCAGCGCCCTCTTGAGGAGGAACACTGAAGCTTTCTTT. The rearrangement uses TRBV11-3 and TRBJ1-1; D is uncertain. Looked up from germline, CDR1 is SGHNT and CDR2 is YENEEA. Trimming stripped 5 bases from V and 1 base from J, with 14 bases between. The CDR3 is 15 residues long.

This clone has just one count. The genes are TRBV14 and TRBJ1-1, with D possibly TRBD1 on 6 matching bases. This CDR3 is built from 14 residues. V was trimmed by 0 bases and J by 1 base, leaving 6 bases between them. Germline CDR1 SGHDN, CDR2 FVKESK. This CDR3 reads CASSQDRGNTEAFF. The CDR3 DNA reads TGTGCCAGCAGCCAAGACAGGGGGAACACTGAAGCTTTCTTT.

The CDR3 sequence is CASSPKGLATSTDTQYF. In nucleotides, the CDR3 is TGTGCCAGCAGCCCCAAGGGTTTAGCGACCAGCACAGATACGCAGTATTTT. V and J are TRBV27 and TRBJ2-3, with D perhaps TRBD2 (5 bases). Germline CDR1 reads MNHEY; CDR2 reads SMNVEV (reference sequence). V was shortened by 6 bases and J by 0 bases, with 19 bases between the two germline ends. The CDR3 sequence is 17 residues long.

This sequence joins TRBV2 and TRBJ1-1; possible D gene TRBD1, 6 bases. With 4 bases removed from V and 0 bases from J, the gap between germline ends came to 6 bases. CDR1 and CDR2 from the germline V gene are SNHLY and FYNNEI. The CDR3 consists of 13 residues. The DNA of the CDR3 is TGTGCCAGCAGTGGGGGGCTGAACACTGAAGCTTTCTTT. Translated, it gives CASSGGLNTEAFF.

This clone appeared a single time. The chain employs TRBV5-5 and TRBJ2-1; the D is unclear. The CDR3 length is 15 residues. V was pared by 3 bases and J by 5 bases, with 15 bases between. Germline CDR1 SGHKS, CDR2 YYEKEE (reference sequence). CDR3 in DNA: TGTGCCAGCAGCTATCAGGCCGTAACGCACAATGAGCAGTTCTTC. This codes for CASSYQAVTHNEQFF.

The CDR3 protein is CASSLVIKLAGGRNEQFF. The CDR3 DNA reads as TGTGCCAGCAGCTTAGTGATAAAACTAGCGGGGGGCAGAAATGAGCAGTTCTTC. The rearrangement links TRBV11-2 to TRBJ2-1, with 12 bases identical to TRBD2. V gave up 1 base and J gave up 7 bases; unmatched junction bases: 11. Per the germline V gene, CDR1 is SGHAT and CDR2 is FQNNGV. The CDR3 consists of 18 residues.

The chain couples TRBV7-2 to TRBJ2-3; 10 nucleotides agree with TRBD2. The CDR3 runs to 16 residues. The germline V gene has CDR1 SGHTA and CDR2 FQGNSA. With 4 bases clipped from V and 2 bases from J, the junction kept 6 bases outside the gene matches. The CDR3 loop is CASSSRSGGLTDTQYF. The CDR3 bases are TGTGCCAGCAGCTCCCGTAGCGGGGGGCTCACAGATACGCAGTATTTT.

The chain combines TRBV2 with TRBJ2-7; D unresolved. V lost 5 bases, J lost 4 bases, and 12 bases lay in between. There are 13 residues in the CDR3. The germline V gene has CDR1 SNHLY and CDR2 FYNNEI. This CDR3 is CASSPPVAYEQYF. DNA for the CDR3: TGTGCCAGCAGTCCCCCGGTAGCTTACGAGCAGTACTTC.

J is TRBJ2-2 and V is TRBV4-3; D ambiguous. The CDR3 totals 16 residues. V was cut by 0 bases and J by 5 bases, with 13 bases left in between. Germline V gives CDR1 LGHNA, CDR2 YSLEER. The CDR3, as DNA: TGCGCCAGCAGCCAAGAATCCACCTTGGGGACCGGGGAGCTGTTTTTT. Residues: CASSQESTLGTGELFF.

The chain uses TRBV7-9 and TRBJ1-4; maybe TRBD1 (6 bases). Trimming pared 3 bases from V and 6 bases from J, leaving 14 bases between. The length of the CDR3 is 15 residues. Germline V gene lookup returns CDR1 SEHNR and CDR2 FQNEAQ (reference sequence). The CDR3 bases are TGTGCCAGCAGCTTTAACAGGGCTTGGGATGAAAAACTGTTTTTT. Its protein product is CASSFNRAWDEKLFF.

A single count supports this clone. The V gene is TRBV19, the J gene TRBJ1-2; 7 nucleotides align to TRBD1. Trimming at V came to 6 bases and at J to 3 bases, leaving 13 bases not matched to a gene. The germline CDR1 and CDR2 sequences are LNHDA and SQIVND (reference sequence). The CDR3 sequence is 16 residues long. The DNA of the CDR3 is TGTGCCAGTAGGGTAACTGGGACAGAACCTTACTATGGCTACACCTTC. Protein: CASRVTGTEPYYGYTF.